This T cell receptor (beta chain) appears in the sequencing data of a study of T-cell memory formation after mild COVID-19. Study context: Clusters of TCRs were largely donor specific.

Study-wide results and limits: Some clones that responded turned up in pre-infection memory, which suggests that cross-reactive memory joined in. Day 15 to 85 contracting clones showed balanced CD4/CD8; day 15 to 37 expanders favored CD4+.

Remarks on this clonotype: Its antigen is unidentified.

Deletions cut 2 bases from V and 6 bases from J, with 16 bases between. This CDR3 has 15 residues. Sample barcodes and UMIs were carried by the TCR alpha and TCR beta cDNA libraries that 5'RACE generated with constant-segment primers. TCRdb called the 5' RACE reads again in MiXCR, with one record for every CDR3 protein. This table has hundreds of thousands of distinct CDR3 sequences, roughly 23% appearing once. The material sequenced was PBMCs or a T cell subset sorted from them (not recorded which). This TCR derives from an adult woman who had mild COVID-19 (a few samples of this study predate the infection). Cell type and time point are not known. The J gene is TRBJ1-2, the V gene TRBV12-3 or TRBV12-4, with D possibly TRBD1 on 6 matching bases. The CDR3 DNA reads as TGTGCCAGCAGTTTAATCGGGGGGCTACCTGATGGCTACACCTTC. Its translation is CASSLIGGLPDGYTF.